Each of the 10 T cell receptor beta chains below was sequenced from the same sample in a study of OX40 agonist ivuxolimab in advanced cancers. Here immunoSEQ multiplex PCR was the method, and the copy in TCRdb shows in-frame clones only, minus some. Among tens of thousands of clones listed, 92% were seen once. Sequencing used CD4+ or CD8+ T cells sorted from blood, obtained in a trial of the OX40 agonist ivuxolimab. Source of these receptors: an adult with an advanced solid tumor such as melanoma, head and neck, liver or kidney cancer.

This chain links TRBV28 with TRBJ2-4; TRBD2 might be the D (6 bases). This CDR3 spans 18 amino acids. Trimming left V 1 base short and J 0 bases short, with 16 bases between. Germline V CDR1 and CDR2: MDHEN, SYDVKM. CDR3 in amino acids: CASSLLGRGNLAKNIQYF. CDR3 nucleotide sequence: TGTGCCAGCAGTTTATTGGGACGCGGGAATCTAGCCAAAAACATTCAGTACTTC.

The chain combines TRBV5-8 with TRBJ2-2; D is undetermined. Trimming took off 4 bases at V and 3 bases at J, with 13 bases between the two ends. Looked up from germline, CDR1 is SGHTS and CDR2 is YDEGEE. CDR3 length equals 15 residues. The CDR3 DNA reads as TGTGCCAGCAGCCCAGGACGGTGGGACACCGGGGAGCTGTTTTTT. Translated, it gives CASSPGRWDTGELFF. Together with reference TRBV5-8 and TRBJ2-2, the CDR3 gives the full variable domain: EAGVTQSPTHLIKTRGQQATLRCSPISGHTSVYWYQQALGLGLQFLLWYDEGEERNRGNFPPRFSGRQFPNYSSELNVNALELEDSALYLCASSPGRWDTGELFFGEGSRLTVL.

V is TRBV6-5 and J is TRBJ2-1; D ambiguous. This CDR3 contains 12 residues. The germline CDR1 and CDR2 sequences are MNHEY and SVGAGI. Trimming removed 5 bases from V and 8 bases from J, with 10 bases in between. CDR3 in amino acids: CASSGNGHEQFF. The CDR3 region has the DNA TGTGCCAGCAGTGGGAACGGGCATGAGCAGTTCTTC.

The chain employs TRBV7-9 and TRBJ1-1; D possibly corresponds to TRBD1 (6 bases). The length of the CDR3 is 14 residues. Germline V gene lookup returns CDR1 SEHNR and CDR2 FQNEAQ (reference sequence). Trimming stripped 5 bases from V and 2 bases from J, with 12 bases between. CDR3 protein: CASSPGTYNTEAFF. The CDR3 coding sequence is TGTGCCAGCAGCCCCGGGACATATAACACTGAAGCTTTCTTT.

The J gene is TRBJ2-1, the V gene TRBV27; D not certain. The germline CDR1 and CDR2 sequences are MNHEY and SMNVEV (reference sequence). V lost 5 bases to trimming and J lost 10 bases, with 27 bases between them. This CDR3 has 17 residues. The CDR3, as DNA: TGTGCCAGCAGTCCGAATACCGGGTCCAGGAGATGGGGAGAGCAGTTCTTC. The encoded protein is CASSPNTGSRRWGEQFF.

The chain employs TRBV4-2 and TRBJ2-1; 14 positions match TRBD2. This CDR3 is 18 amino acids long. The germline V gene has CDR1 LGHNA and CDR2 YNFKEQ. V lost 8 bases and J lost 5; bases outside the gene matches: 14. The CDR3 DNA sequence: TGTGCCAGCTCGGTGACAGGCTCGACTAGCGGGAGGGACAATGAGCAGTTCTTC. It translates to CASSVTGSTSGRDNEQFF.

This clone came up a few times. The V and J genes are TRBV11-3 and TRBJ2-7; no reliable D call. Trimming took 4 bases from V and 0 from J, leaving 1 base between them. The length of the CDR3 is 11 residues. Germline V CDR1 and CDR2: SGHNT, YENEEA. CDR3 sequence reads: CASSYSYEQYF. Written as DNA, the CDR3 is TGTGCCAGCAGCTACTCCTACGAGCAGTACTTC.

This chain joins TRBV9 and TRBJ2-3; D unresolved. V was shortened by 4 bases and J by 5 bases, with 8 bases between the two germline ends. The CDR3 has 12 amino acids. Per germline, CDR1 SGDLS and CDR2 YYNGEE. The CDR3 here is CASSPLRDTQYF. The CDR3 nucleotides are TGTGCCAGCAGCCCCCTCCGAGATACGCAGTATTTT.

The chain combines TRBV2 with TRBJ1-2, with D unclear. Per the germline V gene, CDR1 is SNHLY and CDR2 is FYNNEI. CDR3 length: 16 amino acids. The germline V and J ends were trimmed by 2 bases and 8 bases, with 21 bases remaining between them. The CDR3, as DNA: TGTGCCAGCAGTGAATTCGGGTTGAAGGCTCATAGGGGCTACACCTTC. Translation gives CASSEFGLKAHRGYTF. The variable domain in full, completed from reference TRBV2 and TRBJ1-2, reads EPEVTQTPSHQVTQMGQEVILRCVPISNHLYFYWYRQILGQKVEFLVSFYNNEISEKSEIFDDQFSVERPDGSNFTLKIRSTKLEDSAMYFCASSEFGLKAHRGYTFGSGTRLTVV.

The V and J genes are TRBV18 and TRBJ1-3, with a possible D match to TRBD1 (5 bases). Germline V gene lookup returns CDR1 KGHSH and CDR2 LQKENI. With 4 bases removed from V and 2 bases from J, the gap between germline ends came to 15 bases. CDR3 length: 16 residues. The CDR3 nucleotides read TGTGCCAGCTCACGCGGTCCCGGGACCGCTGGAAACACCATATATTTT. Amino acid sequence: CASSRGPGTAGNTIYF.